This TCR beta chain emerged from a study of blood T cell repertoires in COVID-19. As for the study in general: Researchers got acute and convalescent COVID-19 samples from the United States, Italy and Spain. T cells, B-cell-depleted T cells, or PBMCs supplied cDNA or gDNA.

In the original processing: Estimated nucleated cell counts came from reference gene primer amplification. Some clones are missing from TCRdb's copy, which holds only in-frame ones; the method was immunoSEQ multiplex PCR. V and J calls plus clone size are reproduced from that table; the DNA served to infer D and trimming. This sample carries hundreds of thousands of clones, 85% to 90% of them seen once, and the ten largest clones take roughly 0.25%. V gave up 1 base and J gave up 3 bases, with 15 bases separating them. Germline values: CDR1 SGHTA, CDR2 FQGNSA. The CDR3 loop spans 16 amino acids. The chain combines TRBV7-2 with TRBJ1-1; D is perhaps TRBD1 (6 bases). The sample taken for sequencing was peripheral blood. The receptor was isolated from a woman between 18 and 29 years old with acute or convalescent COVID-19. The CDR3 nucleotides are TGTGCCAGCAGCTTAGACAGGGCGAAATGGGACACTGAAGCTTTCTTT. It translates to CASSLDRAKWDTEAFF.